This TCR beta chain comes out of a study of OX40 agonist ivuxolimab in advanced cancers. Across the study: Three patients got partial responses; one had hepatocellular carcinoma and two had cutaneous melanoma.

This clone was counted between two and nine times. TCRdb's table, derived via immunoSEQ multiplex PCR, lists solely in-frame clones and lacks some. The data hold about 48,000 clones, with 81% observed a single time. The V gene lost 3 bases and the J gene lost 2 bases, with 13 bases spanning the gap. CDR3 length: 14 amino acids. Germline CDR1 is GTSNPN and CDR2 is SVGIG (reference sequence). The clonotype comes from an adult with an advanced solid tumor such as melanoma, head and neck, liver or kidney cancer. Source: CD4+ or CD8+ T cells sorted from blood, taken in a trial of the OX40 agonist ivuxolimab. This rearrangement joins TRBV30 to TRBJ2-5, with unresolved D. CDR3 coding DNA: TGTGCCTGGAGCTTTGACCAGCATCAAGAGACCCAGTACTTC. Translating it yields CAWSFDQHQETQYF.